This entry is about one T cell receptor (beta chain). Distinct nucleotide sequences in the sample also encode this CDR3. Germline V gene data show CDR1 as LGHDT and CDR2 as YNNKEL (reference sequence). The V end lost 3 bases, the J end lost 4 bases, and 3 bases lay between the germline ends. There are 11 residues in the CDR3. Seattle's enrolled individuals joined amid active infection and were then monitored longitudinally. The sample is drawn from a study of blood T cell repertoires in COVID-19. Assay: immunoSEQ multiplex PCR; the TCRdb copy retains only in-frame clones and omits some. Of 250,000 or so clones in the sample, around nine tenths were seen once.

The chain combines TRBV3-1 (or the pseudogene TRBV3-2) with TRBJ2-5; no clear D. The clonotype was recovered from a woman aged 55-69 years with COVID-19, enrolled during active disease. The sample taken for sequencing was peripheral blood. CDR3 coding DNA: TGTGCCAGCAGCCATAGAGAGACCCAGTACTTC. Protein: CASSHRETQYF.